These T cell receptor beta chains were read from a single sample in a study of T cell repertoires in cytomegalovirus infection. TCRdb ran MiXCR on the reads and lists one entry per CDR3 protein. This sample has hundreds of thousands of distinct CDR3 sequences, with under 40% found just once. Sequences were obtained from PBMCs. The receptors stem from a human donor in good health (CMV status not recorded). Some clones in this sample may be carry-over from other donors' samples. CDR3s include the opening cysteine and the closing phenylalanine or tryptophan. D genes are given only for firm matches. Rows give clone size only sometimes, using once, few, many, or a class for an expanded clone.

cdr3_length,v_call,clone_size,d_call,j_call,cdr3_nt,cdr3_aa
10,TRBV20-1,NA,NA,TRBJ1-4,TGCAGTGCTATTAGCGAAAAACTGTTTTTT,CSAISEKLFF
17,TRBV19,NA,TRBD1,TRBJ2-2,TGTGCCAGTAGTAGAGCCCAGGGGGCGAGTGGGACCGGGGAGCTGTTTTTT,CASSRAQGASGTGELFF
17,TRBV7-6,few,TRBD1,TRBJ2-2,TGTGCCAGCAGCTTAGCGTCTGGGACAGGGATCCCCGGGGAGCTGTTTTTT,CASSLASGTGIPGELFF
16,TRBV4-1,NA,NA,TRBJ1-3,TGCGCCAGCAGCCAAGAAACCTCCAGCTCTGGAAACACCATATATTTT,CASSQETSSSGNTIYF
15,TRBV20-1,NA,TRBD2,TRBJ2-5,TGCAGTGCTAGTTCCATAGGCGGGGGACAAGAGACCCAGTACTTC,CSASSIGGGQETQYF
13,TRBV7-8,NA,NA,TRBJ2-5,TGTGCCAGCAGGCGAAGGGGGGGGGAGACCCAGTACTTC,CASRRRGGETQYF
14,TRBV2,NA,TRBD1,TRBJ1-2,TGTGCCAGCAGTGAAGTGGCAGGGGGCCGGAGCTACACCTTC,CASSEVAGGRSYTF
17,TRBV4-1,once,TRBD2,TRBJ2-3,TGCGCCAGCAGCCAAGGGCCGTCAGCGGGAGGGATAGATACGCACTATTTT,CASSQGPSAGGIDTHYF
15,TRBV7-2,few,NA,TRBJ1-1,TGTGCCAGCAGTGTAGGGGGAACGGTAGGCACTGAAGCTTTCTTT,CASSVGGTVGTEAFF
14,TRBV3-1,few,NA,TRBJ2-6,TGTGCCAGCAGCCCCCTACATGGGGCCAACGTCCTGACTTTC,CASSPLHGANVLTF
13,TRBV5-6,NA,NA,TRBJ1-1,TGTGCCAGCAGCTTGGCCGGGCACACTGAAGCTTTCTTT,CASSLAGHTEAFF
14,TRBV12-3/TRBV12-4,many,NA,TRBJ1-1,TGTGCCAGCAGTTTATGGACAGAGAACACTGAAGCTTTCTTT,CASSLWTENTEAFF
15,TRBV12-3/TRBV12-4,NA,TRBD2,TRBJ2-7,TGTGCCAGCAGTTTTACTAGCGGGAGGTTTAACGAGCAGTACTTC,CASSFTSGRFNEQYF
16,TRBV27,NA,TRBD1,TRBJ1-2,TGTGCCAGCAGTAAGGGGGCCATAGGAGGGAACTATGGCTACACCTTC,CASSKGAIGGNYGYTF
15,TRBV7-9,few,TRBD1,TRBJ1-6,TGTGCCAGCACGCCTCAGGGGGCCTTAGATTCACCCCTCCACTTT,CASTPQGALDSPLHF
16,TRBV4-1,NA,NA,TRBJ1-2,TGCGCCAGCAGCCAAGGGAGGAACAGGGCTACGGCAGGCTACACCTTC,CASSQGRNRATAGYTF
17,TRBV20-1,NA,TRBD2,TRBJ2-4,TGCAGTGCTTCCGGGACTAGCGGGAGTGACAGCAAAAACATTCAGTACTTC,CSASGTSGSDSKNIQYF
14,TRBV28,NA,NA,TRBJ1-5,TGTGCCAGCAGTTTTGCGCCTCGTGGGGAGCCCCAGCATTTT,CASSFAPRGEPQHF
15,TRBV28,NA,TRBD1,TRBJ2-2,TGTGCCAGCAGTTCCCCGGGACAGGGGACCGGGGAGCTGTTTTTT,CASSSPGQGTGELFF
16,TRBV5-6,NA,NA,TRBJ2-7,TGTGCCAGCAGCTTGGCGGCTGGGACTGTGACATACGAGCAGTACTTC,CASSLAAGTVTYEQYF
14,TRBV6-5,NA,TRBD1,TRBJ1-1,TGTGCCAGCAGTTACGATACCGGGACAGAGGACGCTTTCTTT,CASSYDTGTEDAFF
14,TRBV7-6,few,NA,TRBJ2-7,TGTGCCAGCAGCTTAATGGGCCAGAACAACGAGCAGTACTTC,CASSLMGQNNEQYF
15,TRBV19,NA,NA,TRBJ1-3,TGTGCCAGTAGTATACACACCTTCTCTGGAAACACCATATATTTT,CASSIHTFSGNTIYF
14,TRBV7-9,many,NA,TRBJ2-2,TGTGCCAGCAGCTTAGGAGGGTTCACCGGGGAGCTGTTTTTT,CASSLGGFTGELFF
12,TRBV7-2,few,NA,TRBJ1-6,TGTGCCAGCAGCCAAATGTTGACCCTGCTCCACTTT,CASSQMLTLLHF
13,TRBV7-2,many,NA,TRBJ2-1,TGTGCCAGCAGTCCGGCCTCTTCCAATGAGCAGTTCTTC,CASSPASSNEQFF
14,TRBV20-1,NA,NA,TRBJ1-6,TGCAGTTCCCCCAACGTGGGGTCCGGTTCACCCCTCCACTTT,CSSPNVGSGSPLHF
12,TRBV28,many,NA,TRBJ1-1,TGTGCCAGCAGTTTCACGGAATCAAGAGCTTTCTTT,CASSFTESRAFF
15,TRBV2,few,TRBD1,TRBJ2-3,TGTGCCAGCAGGCTCGGGACAGGGTACGCAGATACGCAGTATTTT,CASRLGTGYADTQYF